These 21 T cell receptor beta chains came from one sample sequenced in a study of vaccination and CD4 T cells after COVID-19. The antigens for these receptors are not known. The treatment denotes: roughly 10-day PBMC culture with coronavirus spike peptide pools or control peptides (ViraFEST assay). These CD4+ T cells came from an unexposed donor, sampled before the COVID-19 pandemic (2011-2018). The assay that was used to sequence DNA from cultured CD4+ T cells was the Oncomine TCR Beta short-read assay. One entry per CDR3 protein, called by TCRdb with MiXCR from the PCR reads. The table shows around 6,400 distinct CDR3 sequences, with 50% to 60% occurring only once. Material: CD4+ T cells from blood, cultured in vitro. The receptor set was obtained from a human donor in good health.

The genes are TRBV6-5 and TRBJ2-3; no clear D. With 2 bases removed from V and 4 bases from J, the gap between germline ends came to 10 bases. The length of the CDR3 is 14 residues. Germline V gene lookup returns CDR1 MNHEY and CDR2 SVGAGI. The CDR3 region has the DNA TGTGCCAGCAGTTACCCAAGGCCCGCAGATACGCAGTATTTT. Encoded protein: CASSYPRPADTQYF.

The chain has TRBV27 and TRBJ1-2; TRBD1 is a possible D gene (5 bases). The CDR3 loop spans 13 amino acids. Germline V gene data show CDR1 as MNHEY and CDR2 as SMNVEV (reference sequence). V was shortened by 5 bases and J by 2 bases, with 9 bases between the two germline ends. The CDR3, as DNA: TGTGCCAGCAGTGCGACAGTAAACTATGGCTACACCTTC. Translating it yields CASSATVNYGYTF.

The chain couples TRBV19 to TRBJ2-5; TRBD2 matches at 8 bases. V lost 2 bases to trimming and J lost 2 bases; unmatched junction nucleotides: 7. Germline V gene data show CDR1 as LNHDA and CDR2 as SQIVND (reference sequence). This CDR3 spans 16 amino acids. For the CDR3, the DNA is TGTGCCAGTAGTATACGCCCCGCGGGGGGACAAGAGACCCAGTACTTC. Translation gives CASSIRPAGGQETQYF.

The chain couples TRBV19 to TRBJ1-3; 7 bases line up with TRBD1. Losses at the gene ends were 1 base for V and 4 bases for J; bases not matched to a gene: 1. The CDR3 loop spans 14 amino acids. Germline V gene lookup returns CDR1 LNHDA and CDR2 SQIVND (reference sequence). The CDR3 coding sequence is TGTGCCAGTAGTATAGCACAGGGGGGAAACACCATATATTTT. Its translation: CASSIAQGGNTIYF.

The rearrangement joins TRBV2 to TRBJ2-7; a possible D gene is TRBD2 (5 bases). The CDR3 runs 12 residues. Germline CDR1 is SNHLY and CDR2 is FYNNEI. The V gene lost 4 bases and the J gene lost 4 bases, with 8 bases spanning the gap. The CDR3 is CASSGSGYEQYF. The CDR3 DNA reads as TGTGCCAGCAGTGGTTCGGGATACGAGCAGTACTTC.

The rearrangement uses TRBV27 and TRBJ1-2; 11 bases line up with TRBD1. The ends lost 1 base at V and 6 bases at J; junction bases unmatched: 4. The CDR3 sequence is 15 residues long. Per the germline V gene, CDR1 is MNHEY and CDR2 is SMNVEV (reference sequence). The CDR3 coding sequence is TGTGCCAGCAGTTTATTAGGACAGGGGGCTAATGGCTACACCTTC. It is translated as CASSLLGQGANGYTF.

The chain links TRBV15 to TRBJ1-3; the D is unclear. CDR1 is LNHNV and CDR2 is YYDKDF in the germline V gene (reference sequence). V was pared by 0 bases and J by 4 bases, with 7 bases between. CDR3 length: 14 amino acids. CDR3 sequence: CATSRDFRGNTIYF. CDR3 bases: TGTGCCACCAGCAGAGATTTCCGGGGAAACACCATATATTTT.

A word on this clonotype: The germline gene is not matched at one end of the junction; a read error may be the cause. The rearrangement uses TRBV19 and TRBJ2-5, with a tentative D call TRBD1 (5 bases). This CDR3 is 17 amino acids long. Germline values: CDR1 LNHDA, CDR2 SQIVND (reference sequence). The CDR3 coding sequence is TGTGCCAGTAGCCAAAGGGGCGGTACAAGGCGATTGGAGATCCAGTACTTC. It yields the protein CASSQRGGTRRLEIQYF.

This sequence joins TRBV20-1 and TRBJ1-5, with D hard to call. Per the germline V gene, CDR1 is DFQATT and CDR2 is SNEGSKA (reference sequence). The germline V and J ends were trimmed by 3 bases and 0 bases, with 9 bases remaining between them. CDR3 length: 14 residues. The CDR3, as DNA: TGCAGTGCTAGCGGCCAGGATAGCAATCAGCCCCAGCATTTT. Translated: CSASGQDSNQPQHF.

This clonotype was detected only a few times. V gene TRBV27 combines with J gene TRBJ1-2; D gene unclear. Germline V gives CDR1 MNHEY, CDR2 SMNVEV (reference sequence). V lost 10 bases and J 0 bases, leaving 15 bases between the germline ends. The CDR3 sequence is 14 residues long. The CDR3 reads CATLPIGANYGYTF. CDR3 nucleotide sequence: TGTGCCACACTCCCTATAGGAGCTAACTATGGCTACACCTTC.

The rearrangement uses TRBV20-1 and TRBJ2-4; a weak D match, TRBD2 (6 bases). Germline V gene sequence: CDR1 DFQATT, CDR2 SNEGSKA (reference sequence). The CDR3 loop spans 13 amino acids. V was clipped by 7 bases and J by 5 bases, with 15 bases between them. CDR3 region: CSVIGERENIQYF. In nucleotides, the CDR3 is TGCAGTGTCATCGGTGAGCGGGAAAACATTCAGTACTTC.

The gene calls are TRBV6-2 or TRBV6-3 and TRBJ1-5; tentatively, D is TRBD1 (6 bases). Germline lookup yields CDR1 MNHEY and CDR2 SVGEGT. Trimming took off 6 bases at V and 6 bases at J, with 12 bases between the two ends. The CDR3 covers 13 residues. For the CDR3, the DNA is TGTGCCAGCAGGCGTGGGGGGCTTCAGCCCCAGCATTTT. Amino acid sequence: CASRRGGLQPQHF.

In DNA form, the CDR3 reads TGTGCCAGCGCCCTGGGATGGGGGGGGCGGACTGAAGCTTTCTTT. It yields the protein CASALGWGGRTEAFF. The chain employs TRBV7-9 and TRBJ1-1; TRBD1 might be the D (6 bases). The CDR3 contains 15 residues. The ends were cut back, 8 bases at V and 5 bases at J, with 21 bases in the middle. The germline CDR1 and CDR2 sequences are SEHNR and FQNEAQ (reference sequence). The variable domain in full, with the rest retrieved from reference TRBV7-9 and TRBJ1-1, is DTGVSQNPRHKITKRGQNVTFRCDPISEHNRLYWYRQTLGQGPEFLTYFQNEAQLEKSRLLSDRFSAERPKGSFSTLEIQRTEQGDSAMYLCASALGWGGRTEAFFGQGTRLTVV.

The rearrangement links TRBV24-1 to TRBJ2-3, with 11 positions matching TRBD1. V dropped 4 bases and J dropped 6; count of bases not matched to a gene: 11. The germline V gene encodes CDR1 KGHDR and CDR2 SFDVKD. The CDR3 runs 17 residues. The CDR3 bases are TGTGCCACCAGTGAGCCAACCGGGACAGGGGGTATGGATACGCAGTATTTT. Encoded protein: CATSEPTGTGGMDTQYF.

This clonotype occurred a few times. This chain joins TRBV20-1 and TRBJ2-2; TRBD2 agrees at 10 bases. The CDR3 is 17 amino acids. The V segment lost 4 bases and the J segment 2 bases; nucleotides outside the gene matches: 10. Germline V gene sequence: CDR1 DFQATT, CDR2 SNEGSKA (reference sequence). The CDR3 sequence is CSAMSPSGRVNTGELFF. In nucleotides, the CDR3 is TGCAGTGCTATGTCCCCTAGCGGGAGAGTCAACACCGGGGAGCTGTTTTTT.

The chain combines TRBV7-6 with TRBJ1-6, with D perhaps TRBD1 (5 bases). Germline V gene sequence: CDR1 SGHVS, CDR2 FNYEAQ. V was clipped by 1 base and J by 6 bases, with 10 bases between them. CDR3 length: 15 residues. The CDR3 DNA reads as TGTGCCAGCAGCTTAGTATGGGACGGTAATTCACCCCTCCACTTT. Encoded protein: CASSLVWDGNSPLHF.

By share of the sample, this clonotype is large. V usage is TRBV20-1 and J usage is TRBJ2-3; the D is unclear. The CDR3 is made up of 15 amino acids. CDR1 and CDR2 from the germline V gene are DFQATT and SNEGSKA (reference sequence). V was pared by 5 bases and J by 1 base, with 16 bases between. The CDR3 protein is CSAPHVESGTDTQYF. For the CDR3, the DNA is TGCAGTGCTCCCCATGTGGAGTCGGGCACAGATACGCAGTATTTT.

The rearrangement uses TRBV28 and TRBJ2-5, with 7 bases lining up with TRBD1. With 5 bases clipped from V and 4 bases from J, the junction kept 13 bases outside the gene matches. The CDR3 is made up of 16 amino acids. Germline-derived CDR1 and CDR2 are MDHEN and SYDVKM. CDR3: CASSNYQGGYGETQYF. For the CDR3, the DNA is TGTGCCAGCAGTAACTACCAAGGGGGCTACGGAGAGACCCAGTACTTC.

The sample holds a few counts of this clonotype. CDR3 sequence (DNA): TGTGCCACCAGCAGAGGCCTGGATGCCGAGAGCGAAAAACTGTTTTTT. It is translated as CATSRGLDAESEKLFF. The V gene is TRBV15, the J gene TRBJ1-4; D gene uncertain. The CDR3 is made up of 16 amino acids. Trimming removed 1 base at V and 8 bases at J, with 17 bases between. CDR1 LNHNV and CDR2 YYDKDF come from the germline V gene (reference sequence).

The chain uses TRBV7-2 and TRBJ1-2; 9 positions agree with TRBD1. The germline gives CDR1 SGHTA, CDR2 FQGNSA. This CDR3 has 13 amino acids. Trimming removed 10 bases from V and 4 bases from J; junction bases left unmatched: 7. CDR3 amino acids: CAIRDRDAYGYTF. DNA of the CDR3: TGTGCCATTCGGGACAGGGACGCCTATGGCTACACCTTC. Complete variable domain (other parts from reference TRBV7-2 and TRBJ1-2): GAGVSQSPSNKVTEKGKDVELRCDPISGHTALYWYRQSLGQGLEFLIYFQGNSAPDKSGLPSDRFSAERTGGSVSTLTIQRTQQEDSAVYLCAIRDRDAYGYTFGSGTRLTVV.

The CDR3, as DNA: TGCGCCAGCAGCTTGGCCGACAGGGGGACAGATACGCAGTATTTT. It encodes CASSLADRGTDTQYF. The chain has TRBV5-1 and TRBJ2-3; 9 bases are a match to TRBD1. This CDR3 region has 15 residues. CDR1 is SGHRS, CDR2 YFSETQ, per germline. V trimming: 0 bases; J trimming: 3 bases; junction bases outside the gene matches: 2.